This T cell receptor (beta chain) was profiled in a study of T-cell reconstitution after alpha-beta-depleted transplantation in children. Points from the study as a whole: By about two months after transplant, alpha-beta T cells reportedly arose from several hundred graft clones that had expanded. Several patients had high TCRbeta diversity at day 60; it came from surviving recipient T cells and thymic progenitors.

Preparation of the TCRbeta library used unique molecular identifiers. From the PCR reads, TCRdb called clonotypes with MiXCR, one entry per CDR3 protein. The sample records just over 950,000 distinct CDR3 sequences, about 29% being singletons. The sample holds many counts of this clonotype. Its antigen is currently unknown. The V gene's germline CDR1 is MNHEY and CDR2 SVGAGI. The CDR3 sequence is 15 residues long. Trimming pared 4 bases from V and 2 bases from J, leaving 9 bases between. The clonotype originates from a boy less than two years old who had a stem cell transplant for SCID, so the T cells may come from the graft donor. Material: PBMCs, mostly from graft donor cells, obtained 360 days after TCRalphabeta/CD19-depleted stem cell transplant. The gene calls are TRBV6-5 and TRBJ2-6; D perhaps matches TRBD1 (6 bases). The CDR3 coding sequence is TGTGCCAGCAGTTTACAGGGAGCTGGGGCCAACGTCCTGACTTTC. Residues: CASSLQGAGANVLTF.